This is a list of T cell receptor beta chains from one sample in a study of shared clonotypes between healthy human individuals. Clones were read by immunoSEQ multiplex PCR, and TCRdb kept only the in-frame ones, dropping some. Among hundreds of thousands of clones listed, around 93% were seen once. Sample: naive CD8+ T cells sorted from blood. The receptors come from a man aged 25-45 years in good health. CDR3s include the opening cysteine and the closing phenylalanine or tryptophan. A D gene is named only where the DNA matches it firmly. For some rows the clone size is stated as once, few or many, or as a class when expanded; others skip it.

j_call clone_size d_call v_call cdr3_length cdr3_aa cdr3_nt
TRBJ2-2 . . TRBV27 14 CASSFSLLVGELFF TGTGCCAGCAGTTTTTCACTCCTCGTGGGGGAGCTGTTTTTT
TRBJ2-2 once . TRBV29-1 13 CSVPWVGTGELFF TGCAGCGTCCCTTGGGTGGGGACCGGGGAGCTGTTTTTT
TRBJ1-1 . TRBD1 TRBV7-9 15 CASPGDRGENTEAFF TGTGCCAGCCCGGGGGACAGGGGGGAGAACACTGAAGCTTTCTTT
TRBJ2-7 once . TRBV7-2 14 CASSLVGKAYEQYF TGTGCCAGCAGCTTAGTCGGGAAAGCCTACGAGCAGTACTTC
TRBJ1-1 . . TRBV2 15 CAQIAAGQKNTEAFF TGTGCCCAAATCGCTGCCGGGCAGAAGAACACTGAAGCTTTCTTT
TRBJ2-2 . TRBD1 TRBV11-2 15 CASSTQGGFTGELFF TGTGCCAGCAGCACCCAAGGGGGCTTCACCGGGGAGCTGTTTTTT
TRBJ1-5 . . TRBV11-2 15 CASSLDPGRNQPQHF TGTGCCAGCAGCTTAGATCCAGGGCGCAATCAGCCCCAGCATTTT
TRBJ1-3 once . TRBV7-9 15 CASSSSRGFGNTIYF TGTGCCAGCAGCTCTAGCAGGGGATTCGGAAACACCATATATTTT
TRBJ2-1 . . TRBV28 15 CASSFGLAEYNEQFF TGTGCCAGCAGTTTTGGGCTAGCAGAATACAATGAGCAGTTCTTC
TRBJ1-5 . . TRBV5-4 13 CASSLGPTQPQHF TGTGCCAGCAGCTTGGGGCCTACTCAGCCCCAGCATTTT
TRBJ2-7 . . TRBV7-9 12 CASSRAQDEQYF TGTGCCAGCAGCCGAGCGCAGGACGAGCAGTACTTC
TRBJ1-1 . . TRBV29-1 13 CSVVGQNTRQAFF TGCAGCGTTGTGGGGCAAAACACTCGACAAGCTTTCTTT
TRBJ1-5 . . TRBV28 14 CASSLGRGSQPQHF TGTGCCAGCAGTTTAGGCAGGGGCAGTCAGCCCCAGCATTTT
TRBJ2-1 . TRBD2 TRBV27 15 CASRGWREVRDEQFF TGTGCCAGCAGGGGGTGGCGGGAGGTCCGAGATGAGCAGTTCTTC
TRBJ1-4 . . TRBV5-4 15 CASSLKGRGHEKLFF TGTGCCAGCAGCTTGAAAGGAAGAGGGCATGAAAAACTGTTTTTT
TRBJ2-3 . . TRBV7-2 12 CASSLGGYPQYF TGTGCCAGCAGCTTAGGCGGTTATCCGCAGTATTTT
TRBJ2-1 . . TRBV7-9 15 CASSPGSLSGNEQFF TGTGCCAGCAGCCCTGGGTCCCTGAGTGGCAATGAGCAGTTCTTC
TRBJ2-3 once . TRBV21-1 18 CASSRRLAGLRARDTQYF TGTGCCAGCAGCCGGCGACTAGCGGGTCTCCGGGCGAGGGATACGCAGTATTTT
TRBJ2-2 . . TRBV6-5 15 CASSYSSGHTGELFF TGTGCCAGCAGTTACTCGTCGGGCCATACCGGGGAGCTGTTTTTT
TRBJ1-4 . . TRBV11-2 15 CASSPSRELGEKLFF TGTGCCAGCAGCCCGAGCCGGGAGTTAGGCGAAAAACTGTTTTTT
TRBJ2-3 . . TRBV9 14 CASSVADPGDTQYF TGTGCCAGCAGCGTCGCAGACCCGGGGGATACGCAGTATTTT
TRBJ2-1 . . TRBV5-1 15 CASSRQGSGANEQFF TGCGCCAGCAGCCGACAGGGCTCGGGGGCGAATGAGCAGTTCTTC
TRBJ1-1 . . TRBV5-4 14 CASSLGAGHTEAFF TGTGCCAGCAGCTTGGGCGCAGGGCACACTGAAGCTTTCTTT
TRBJ2-1 . TRBD2 TRBV13 16 CASSETAGGPQNEQFF TGTGCCAGCAGCGAGACAGCGGGAGGGCCTCAAAATGAGCAGTTCTTC
TRBJ2-2 . . TRBV2 15 CATTVGGSNTGELFF TGTGCCACTACGGTGGGCGGCTCGAACACCGGGGAGCTGTTTTTT
TRBJ2-7 . . TRBV14 16 CASSHRTASGIYEQYF TGTGCCAGCAGCCACCGGACAGCTTCTGGGATTTACGAGCAGTACTTC
TRBJ1-2 . . TRBV15 13 CATRGLENYGYTF TGTGCCACCAGGGGTTTGGAAAACTATGGCTACACCTTC
TRBJ2-1 . TRBD1 TRBV9 16 CASSVARDSSYNEQFF TGTGCCAGCAGCGTAGCTCGGGACAGCTCCTACAATGAGCAGTTCTTC
TRBJ2-7 . . TRBV11-2 16 CASSHHLGPGGVEQYF TGTGCCAGCAGCCACCACTTGGGACCCGGCGGCGTCGAGCAGTACTTC
TRBJ2-7 . TRBD2 TRBV5-6 15 CASRPGLAGPYEQYF TGTGCCAGCAGACCCGGACTAGCGGGACCCTACGAGCAGTACTTC
TRBJ2-2 . . TRBV11-2 16 CASSLVVGMVDGELFF TGTGCCAGCAGCTTAGTGGTGGGGATGGTAGACGGGGAGCTGTTTTTT
TRBJ1-1 . TRBD1 TRBV25-1 13 CASSGTGATEAFF TGTGCCAGCAGTGGGACAGGGGCCACTGAAGCTTTCTTT
TRBJ1-4 . . TRBV19 13 CASGTGADEKLFF TGTGCCAGTGGAACGGGTGCGGATGAAAAACTGTTTTTT
TRBJ2-3 . . TRBV9 15 CASSVDGQATDTQYF TGTGCCAGCAGCGTAGATGGGCAGGCCACAGATACGCAGTATTTT
TRBJ2-1 . . TRBV27 12 CASSTNQGEQFF TGTGCCAGCAGTACGAACCAGGGAGAGCAGTTCTTC
TRBJ2-1 . TRBD2 TRBV11-2 15 CASSSPRGGSGEQFF TGTGCCAGCAGCTCCCCCCGGGGAGGGAGTGGTGAGCAGTTCTTC
TRBJ1-4 . . TRBV10-3 13 CAISGKGDEKLFF TGTGCCATCAGTGGAAAAGGGGATGAAAAACTGTTTTTT
TRBJ2-3 . . TRBV2 17 CASSEAQGADLTDTQYF TGTGCCAGCAGTGAAGCCCAAGGAGCGGATCTCACAGATACGCAGTATTTT
TRBJ2-7 . . TRBV10-2 13 CASSLGLNYEQYF TGCGCCAGCAGTTTAGGACTCAACTACGAGCAGTACTTC
TRBJ2-3 . . TRBV7-6 13 CASSRANTDTQYF TGTGCCAGCAGCCGCGCCAATACAGATACGCAGTATTTT
TRBJ2-7 . . TRBV6-5 13 CASSYGGPYEQYF TGTGCCAGCAGTTACGGGGGCCCCTACGAGCAGTACTTC
TRBJ2-2 . . TRBV7-9 15 CASSLSWGSTGELFF TGTGCCAGCAGCTTATCATGGGGGAGCACCGGGGAGCTGTTTTTT
TRBJ2-7 . TRBD1 TRBV29-1 15 CSVEVPDRPSYEQYF TGCAGCGTTGAAGTCCCGGACAGGCCGAGCTACGAGCAGTACTTC
TRBJ1-2 . . TRBV5-4 11 CASGGRLGYTF TGTGCCAGCGGGGGTAGGCTTGGCTACACCTTC
TRBJ1-4 . TRBD1 TRBV7-8 14 CASSNHRGGEKLFF TGTGCCAGCAGCAACCACAGGGGGGGTGAAAAACTGTTTTTT
TRBJ2-1 once TRBD2 TRBV15 20 CATSRDTPATLAGAYNEQFF TGTGCCACCAGCAGAGATACGCCCGCGACTCTAGCGGGAGCTTACAATGAGCAGTTCTTC
TRBJ1-4 . . TRBV29-1 13 CSGPGQGVEKLFF TGCAGCGGCCCTGGGCAGGGAGTCGAAAAACTGTTTTTT
TRBJ2-1 . TRBD1 TRBV29-1 14 CSVFDRVTYNEQFF TGCAGCGTGTTTGACAGGGTGACCTACAATGAGCAGTTCTTC
TRBJ2-5 . . TRBV5-6 12 CASSTSVETQYF TGTGCCAGCAGCACCTCGGTAGAGACCCAGTACTTC
TRBJ2-7 . . TRBV7-3 14 CASSLAGWSYEQYF TGTGCCAGCAGCTTAGCGGGTTGGTCCTACGAGCAGTACTTC
TRBJ1-1 . . TRBV12-5 16 CASGSASTVSGLEAFF TGTGCTAGTGGATCAGCCTCGACAGTTTCGGGTCTTGAAGCTTTCTTT